This TCR beta chain was profiled in a study of T cells in Graves' hyperthyroidism and ophthalmopathy. Researchers amplified the TCR beta CDR3 regions from RNA transcripts. The HTBI primer set was used in a first-round RT-PCR of the TCR CDR3. TCRdb processed the multiplex PCR reads anew with MiXCR; each CDR3 protein has one entry. The sample records 600,000 or so distinct CDR3 sequences, 12% to 15% being singletons. CDR1 is SGDLS, CDR2 YYNGEE, per germline. The CDR3 is made up of 16 amino acids. V was pared by 3 bases and J by 4 bases, with 3 bases of the junction left unmatched. The source of the PBMCs was around 10 ml of fresh peripheral blood.

Sequencing input: blood. The TCR comes from a young woman with Graves' ophthalmopathy. The chain has TRBV9 and TRBJ2-1; 14 nucleotides agree with TRBD2. The CDR3 nucleotides read TGTGCCAGCAGCGGGACTAGCGGGGGGACTTACAATGAGCAGTTCTTC. It specifies CASSGTSGGTYNEQFF.